This TCR beta chain emerged from a study of molecular identifiers for immune sequencing clone quantification. At the level of the study: Naive CD8 RNA (roughly 20,000 or 100,000 cells) was divided into five aliquots, with four sequenced. Study findings and constraints: Because of identical TCR molecules sharing a barcode, sizes of highly expanded clones could be underestimated. Over 97% of effector molecules, yet under 1% of naive-cell molecules, were held by clones above 20 RNA copies.

Via MiXCR, TCRdb re-called the PCR reads, giving one row per CDR3 protein. The data hold under 800,000 distinct CDR3 sequences, with around 25% observed a single time. Trimming cost V 6 bases and J 0 bases, with 14 bases left between them. From germline, CDR1 is SNHLY and CDR2 FYNNEI. There are 16 residues in the CDR3. A word on this clonotype: Its antigen is unknown.

The receptor was isolated from a human donor in good health. Some libraries in this study had Jurkat cell RNA spiked in. The V and J genes are TRBV2 and TRBJ1-4; possibly TRBD1 for D (5 bases). Input material: naive CD8+ T cells from blood, with Jurkat cell RNA spiked in. Subset given: FACS-sorted CD8+CD4-CCR7+CD45RA+ naive T cells. This CDR3 reads CASSEGLKSTNEKLFF. The CDR3 DNA follows: TGTGCCAGCAGCGAGGGGCTTAAGTCAACTAATGAAAAACTGTTTTTT.